This T cell receptor beta chain originates from a study of T cell changes during pregnancy in multiple sclerosis. Sequencing was performed with immunoSEQ multiplex PCR; in TCRdb, only in-frame clones are kept and a portion is missing. The sample consists of approximately 100,000 clones, approximately 90% of them appearing once. Per germline, CDR1 SGHRS and CDR2 YFSETQ. The CDR3 extends over 16 amino acids. Trimming at V came to 2 bases and at J to 3 bases, leaving 9 bases not matched to a gene. This TCR was sampled from a female donor with multiple sclerosis, enrolled in a pregnancy study. Specimen: peripheral blood, collected after pregnancy. The chain combines TRBV5-1 with TRBJ1-1; 8 bases are shared with TRBD1. The CDR3 reads CASSFGQGQRDTEAFF. The CDR3 DNA follows: TGCGCCAGCAGCTTCGGACAGGGACAGCGGGACACTGAAGCTTTCTTT.